The 26 T cell receptor beta chains reported below all come from one sample, sequenced in a study of blood T cells in healthy people across ages. Sample-barcoded 5' priming and a J-beta primer mix drove a second PCR of 7 to 11 cycles. TCRdb fed the 5' RACE reads into MiXCR, producing one record per CDR3 protein. The table records over 1,300,000 distinct CDR3 sequences, 59% of them present only once. Material: blood. The receptors derive from a man younger than 35 in good health.

This clonotype was seen a few times. This chain links TRBV14 with TRBJ2-1, with D unresolved. The CDR3 runs to 12 residues. CDR1 and CDR2 from the germline V gene are SGHDN and FVKESK. V dropped 3 bases and J dropped 9 bases, with 9 bases sitting between them. Written as DNA, the CDR3 is TGTGCCAGCAGCCAGGTATTGCTTGAGCAGTTCTTC. It codes for CASSQVLLEQFF.

The V gene is TRBV6-2 or TRBV6-3, the J gene TRBJ1-6, with 9 bases fitting TRBD1. CDR3 length: 16 amino acids. Trimming took 0 bases from V and 3 from J; bases not matched to a gene: 0. Germline V gene lookup returns CDR1 MNHEY and CDR2 SVGEGT. The CDR3 protein is CASSYSTGGYNSPLHF. CDR3 in DNA: TGTGCCAGCAGTTACTCGACAGGGGGCTATAATTCACCCCTCCACTTT.

V usage is TRBV7-9 and J usage is TRBJ1-1; D is perhaps TRBD1 (5 bases). Trimming cost V 5 bases and J 7 bases, with 14 bases left between them. CDR1 and CDR2 (germline): SEHNR, FQNEAQ (reference sequence). This CDR3 spans 13 amino acids. Here the CDR3 reads CASSPSGDGEAFF. The CDR3 coding sequence is TGTGCCAGCAGCCCTTCGGGGGACGGTGAAGCTTTCTTT.

This clonotype has more than one count but fewer than ten. The chain recombines TRBV7-2 with TRBJ2-7; D is undetermined. V was cut by 0 bases and J by 0 bases, with 9 bases left in between. CDR1 is SGHTA and CDR2 is FQGNSA in the germline V gene. This CDR3 has 15 amino acids. The CDR3 coding sequence is TGTGCCAGCAGCTTAGCTGTCGGTAGCTCCTACGAGCAGTACTTC. Translating it yields CASSLAVGSSYEQYF. Full variable domain (rest looked up from reference TRBV7-2 and TRBJ2-7): GAGVSQSPSNKVTEKGKDVELRCDPISGHTALYWYRQSLGQGLEFLIYFQGNSAPDKSGLPSDRFSAERTGGSVSTLTIQRTQQEDSAVYLCASSLAVGSSYEQYFGPGTRLTVT.

This chain joins TRBV6-6 and TRBJ1-6; tentative D call: TRBD1 (5 bases). Per germline, CDR1 MNHNY and CDR2 SVGAGI (reference sequence). The CDR3 length is 13 residues. Trimming removed 2 bases from V and 14 bases from J, with 13 bases in between. DNA for the CDR3: TGTGCCAGCAGTTACGAGGGGAAACTGGCCCTCCACTTT. The encoded protein is CASSYEGKLALHF.

This sequence joins TRBV20-1 and TRBJ2-1; D is ambiguous. There are 14 residues in the CDR3. CDR1 is DFQATT, CDR2 SNEGSKA, per germline (reference sequence). V lost 2 bases and J 5 bases, leaving 13 bases between the germline ends. Here the CDR3 DNA reads TGCAGTGCTAGACCCACAAGGCTACACAATGAGCAGTTCTTC. Amino acid sequence: CSARPTRLHNEQFF.

This clonotype was counted many times. An end of the junction differs from the germline gene, which may be a read error. The rearrangement uses TRBV5-1 and TRBJ2-7, with D possibly TRBD2 on 5 matching bases. Germline assignment: CDR1 SGHRS and CDR2 YFSETQ. CDR3 length equals 14 residues. The CDR3 sequence: CASSPGGSSYEQYF. The CDR3 nucleotides read TGTGCCAGCAGTCCTGGAGGTAGCTCCTACGAGCAGTACTTC.

This chain connects TRBV7-9 to TRBJ2-1; 8 positions match TRBD2. This CDR3 region has 18 residues. CDR1 is SEHNR and CDR2 is FQNEAQ in the germline V gene (reference sequence). J lost 5 bases, V lost 5 bases, and 17 bases had no gene match. CDR3 region: CASSLSTSGYPKNNEQFF. CDR3 sequence (DNA): TGTGCCAGCAGCCTTTCAACTAGCGGCTATCCTAAAAACAATGAGCAGTTCTTC.

The chain uses TRBV19 and TRBJ2-4, with TRBD2 as a possible D gene (5 bases). The end of the DNA aligns better with TRBJ2-7, so the J call may be wrong. Germline loops: CDR1 LNHDA, CDR2 SQIVND (reference sequence). The CDR3 length is 16 residues. CDR3 coding DNA: TGTGCCAGTAGTAAATTCCCGGACGGCTCGGCGGGCGAGCAGTACTTC. Translating it yields CASSKFPDGSAGEQYF.

The V gene is TRBV12-3 or TRBV12-4, the J gene TRBJ2-6; the match to TRBD1 covers 7 bases. V shed 5 bases and J 2 bases; nucleotides not matched to a gene: 6. CDR3 size: 16 residues. CDR3 in DNA: TGTGCCAGCAGTGCTACACAGGGGCCTGGGGCCAACGTCCTGACTTTC. It yields the protein CASSATQGPGANVLTF.

This chain links TRBV3-1 with TRBJ2-7; 7 positions match TRBD2. Per germline, CDR1 LGHDT and CDR2 YNNKEL (reference sequence). The CDR3 has 16 amino acids. J gave up 1 base and V 0 bases, and 6 bases lay outside the gene matches. The DNA for the CDR3 is TGTGCCAGCAGCCAAGATGTCCTAGCGGTTTCCTACGAGCAGTACTTC. Protein product: CASSQDVLAVSYEQYF.

The gene calls are TRBV5-1 and TRBJ2-1; 7 nucleotides match TRBD1. This CDR3 comprises 16 residues. Germline CDR1 reads SGHRS; CDR2 reads YFSETQ. With V trimmed by 4 bases and J by 8 bases, 15 bases remained unmatched. This CDR3 is CASSLSTTTGWDEQFF. The CDR3 nucleotides are TGCGCCAGCAGCCTGAGCACAACGACAGGGTGGGATGAGCAGTTCTTC.

V is TRBV5-1 and J is TRBJ2-7; no clear D. The CDR3 contains 15 residues. Germline CDR1 SGHRS, CDR2 YFSETQ. The V end lost 0 bases, the J end lost 4 bases, and 14 bases lay between the germline ends. The CDR3 spells CASSLEAAKVYEQYF. The CDR3, as DNA: TGCGCCAGCAGCTTGGAAGCAGCGAAGGTTTACGAGCAGTACTTC.

This clonotype was seen just once. The chain has TRBV7-2 and TRBJ2-4; D not resolved. The J call is doubtful: the DNA matches TRBJ2-7 better. CDR3 length: 12 residues. Looked up from germline, CDR1 is SGHTA and CDR2 is FQGNSA. CDR3 amino acids: CASSFQAYEQYF. In DNA form, the CDR3 reads TGTGCCAGCAGCTTTCAGGCCTACGAGCAGTACTTC.

The chain has TRBV28 and TRBJ1-5; 8 bases agree with TRBD1. V shed 4 bases and J 2 bases; nucleotides not matched to a gene: 4. The CDR3 consists of 15 residues. Per germline, CDR1 MDHEN and CDR2 SYDVKM. Here the CDR3 reads CASSSGGDGNQPQHF. The CDR3, as DNA: TGTGCCAGCAGTTCAGGGGGCGACGGCAATCAGCCCCAGCATTTT.

CDR3 sequence reads: CASIPSPGSSTDTQYF. In DNA, the CDR3 is TGTGCCAGCATCCCCTCCCCGGGTAGTAGCACAGATACGCAGTATTTT. This sequence joins TRBV6-1 and TRBJ2-3; D remains unclear. CDR1 is MNHNS and CDR2 is SASEGT in the germline V gene. The CDR3 has 16 residues. V lost 7 bases and J 0 bases, leaving 17 bases between the germline ends.

This clonotype was observed once. The CDR3 does not close with the conserved phenylalanine or tryptophan, likely indicating a read error. The chain links TRBV4-2 to TRBJ1-1, with a tentative D call TRBD1 (5 bases). Germline CDR1 and CDR2: LGHNA and YNFKEQ. Trimming took off 0 bases at V and 5 bases at J, with 19 bases between the two ends. The length of the CDR3 is 17 residues. CDR3 sequence reads: CASSQEPQGPLGTEAFS. CDR3 nucleotides: TGTGCCAGCAGCCAAGAACCCCAGGGACCCTTGGGGACTGAAGCTTTCTCT.

This clonotype has just one count. The chain joins TRBV6-1 to TRBJ1-4; tentatively, D is TRBD1 (5 bases). The CDR3 spans 13 residues. Germline values: CDR1 MNHNS, CDR2 SASEGT. The ends were cut back, 4 bases at V and 6 bases at J, with 9 bases in the middle. In DNA form, the CDR3 reads TGTGCCAGCAGTGTGGGGGTCTATGAAAAACTGTTTTTT. Residues: CASSVGVYEKLFF.

This clonotype was observed a handful of times. V is TRBV7-9 and J is TRBJ1-4; 7 bases line up with TRBD1. With 5 bases clipped from V and 6 bases from J, the junction kept 6 bases outside the gene matches. Per germline, CDR1 SEHNR and CDR2 FQNEAQ (reference sequence). This CDR3 region has 14 residues. The DNA of the CDR3 is TGTGCCAGCAGCCCGCCGGGACAGTATGAAAAACTGTTTTTT. Encoded protein: CASSPPGQYEKLFF.

CDR3 DNA: TGCAGTGGCCGGGACAGCATCTACGAGCAGTACTTC. This translates into CSGRDSIYEQYF. The chain employs TRBV20-1 and TRBJ2-7, with 7 bases that match TRBD1. V shed 7 bases, J shed 3 bases, and the junction held 6 bases outside the gene matches. Germline loops: CDR1 DFQATT, CDR2 SNEGSKA (reference sequence). This CDR3 is 12 amino acids long.

The table lists this clonotype with a few counts. The chain carries TRBV28 and TRBJ2-1, with no clear D. CDR1 is MDHEN and CDR2 is SYDVKM in the germline V gene. There are 15 residues in the CDR3. The V end lost 4 bases, the J end lost 1 base, and 11 bases lay between the germline ends. Here the CDR3 DNA reads TGTGCCAGCAGTTCCCCTACCGGTTCCTACAATGAGCAGTTCTTC. This encodes CASSSPTGSYNEQFF.

This sequence joins TRBV12-3 or TRBV12-4 and TRBJ2-1, with TRBD2 as a possible D gene (6 bases). The CDR3 loop spans 16 amino acids. V lost 3 bases, J lost 6 bases, and 18 bases lay in between. CDR3 sequence reads: CASSFGGDLEGNEQFF. The CDR3 bases are TGTGCCAGCAGTTTTGGAGGGGACCTCGAAGGCAATGAGCAGTTCTTC.

The genes are TRBV9 and TRBJ1-2; D remains unclear. Trimming removed 2 bases at V and 0 bases at J, with 5 bases between. The CDR3 has 13 amino acids. CDR1 and CDR2 from the germline V gene are SGDLS and YYNGEE. The CDR3 region is CASSVESNYGYTF. The CDR3 bases are TGTGCCAGCAGCGTGGAGTCTAACTATGGCTACACCTTC.

The V gene is TRBV7-9, the J gene TRBJ2-4; D possibly corresponds to TRBD2 (6 bases). The J call may be in error: the DNA end matches TRBJ2-7 better. The CDR3 consists of 15 residues. The V gene's germline CDR1 is SEHNR and CDR2 FQNEAQ (reference sequence). CDR3 bases: TGTGCCAGCAGCTTAGGAGGACTAACGGGCCACGAGCAGTACTTC. This translates into CASSLGGLTGHEQYF.

J is TRBJ2-7 and V is TRBV12-3 or TRBV12-4; D possibly corresponds to TRBD2 (6 bases). V lost 4 bases and J lost 4, with 14 bases in between. The length of the CDR3 is 14 residues. The CDR3 region has the DNA TGTGCCAGCAGTTGGGGGGACGGAAGATACGAGCAGTACTTC. It specifies CASSWGDGRYEQYF.

V is TRBV20-1 and J is TRBJ2-7; weak D call: TRBD1 (5 bases). Germline V CDR1 and CDR2: DFQATT, SNEGSKA (reference sequence). The CDR3 spans 11 residues. V was trimmed by 6 bases and J by 6 bases, leaving 12 bases between them. The CDR3 sequence: CSAIRVAEQYF. The DNA of the CDR3 is TGCAGTGCCATCAGGGTCGCCGAGCAGTACTTC.